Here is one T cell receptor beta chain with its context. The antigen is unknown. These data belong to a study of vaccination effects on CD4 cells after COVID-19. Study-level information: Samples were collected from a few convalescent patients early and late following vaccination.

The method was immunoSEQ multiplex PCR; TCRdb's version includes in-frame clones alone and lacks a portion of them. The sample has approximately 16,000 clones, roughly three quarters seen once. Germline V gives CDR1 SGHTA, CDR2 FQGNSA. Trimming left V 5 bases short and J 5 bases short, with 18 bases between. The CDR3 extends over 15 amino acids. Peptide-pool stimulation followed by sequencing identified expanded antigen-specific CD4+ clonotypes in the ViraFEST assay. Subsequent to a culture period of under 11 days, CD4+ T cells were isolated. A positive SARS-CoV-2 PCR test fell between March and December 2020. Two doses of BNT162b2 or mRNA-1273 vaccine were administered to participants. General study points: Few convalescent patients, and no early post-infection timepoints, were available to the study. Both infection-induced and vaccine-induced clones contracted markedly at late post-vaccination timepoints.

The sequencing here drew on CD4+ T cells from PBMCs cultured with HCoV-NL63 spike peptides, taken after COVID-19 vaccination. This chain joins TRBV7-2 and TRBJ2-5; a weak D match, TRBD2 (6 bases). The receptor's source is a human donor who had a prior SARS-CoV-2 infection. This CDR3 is CASSRGTSRSETQYF. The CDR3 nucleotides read TGTGCCAGCAGCCGCGGGACTTCCCGGTCGGAGACCCAGTACTTC.